The 21 T cell receptor beta chains below all came from one sample that was sequenced in a study of T cell responses to AZD1222 COVID-19 vaccine. Assay: immunoSEQ multiplex PCR; the TCRdb copy retains only in-frame clones and omits some. The sample consists of about 55,000 clones, around 85% of them appearing once. The specimen was peripheral blood, collected on day 0 of AZD1222 vaccination. The receptors were sampled from an adult in good health.

CDR3 bases: TGTGCCAGCAGCCAACGTTCGGGTGAGGGTGGCTACACCTTC. This encodes CASSQRSGEGGYTF. The chain has TRBV3-1 (or the pseudogene TRBV3-2) and TRBJ1-2; no definite D call. Deletions cut 2 bases from V and 7 bases from J, with 14 bases between. This CDR3 comprises 14 residues. Germline CDR1 reads LGHDT; CDR2 reads YNNKEL (reference sequence).

Details on this clone: The same CDR3 is also encoded by other DNA sequences in this sample. This chain links TRBV19 with TRBJ1-5; 7 bases agree with TRBD1. In germline, CDR1 is LNHDA, CDR2 SQIVND (reference sequence). This CDR3 has 12 amino acids. V lost 7 bases and J lost 4; bases outside the gene matches: 1. The CDR3 coding sequence is TGTGCCAGTACGGACAGGAATCAGCCCCAGCATTTT. Translated, it gives CASTDRNQPQHF.

The chain combines TRBV20-1 with TRBJ1-2, with TRBD1 as a possible D gene (5 bases). Trimming cost V 3 bases and J 6 bases, with 8 bases left between them. Looked up from germline, CDR1 is DFQATT and CDR2 is SNEGSKA (reference sequence). This CDR3 comprises 11 residues. The CDR3 loop reads CSASQGNGYTF. CDR3 in DNA: TGCAGTGCTAGCCAGGGCAATGGCTACACCTTC.

The V gene is TRBV19, the J gene TRBJ1-2; unclear D gene. Germline V gene data show CDR1 as LNHDA and CDR2 as SQIVND (reference sequence). Trimming took 0 bases from V and 4 from J, leaving 3 bases between them. The CDR3 covers 12 residues. The CDR3 sequence: CASSIDSYGYTF. The CDR3 DNA reads as TGTGCCAGTAGTATAGACAGCTATGGCTACACCTTC.

This clone was observed once. The V gene is TRBV7-6, the J gene TRBJ1-4, with unresolved D. The ends were cut back, 5 bases at V and 3 bases at J, with 10 bases in the middle. CDR1 is SGHVS and CDR2 is FNYEAQ in the germline V gene. The CDR3 is made up of 14 amino acids. Here the CDR3 DNA reads TGTGCCAGCAGCCACCGCGGGTCTAATGAAAAACTGTTTTTT. Protein sequence: CASSHRGSNEKLFF.

The chain links TRBV30 to TRBJ2-3, with D uncertain. The length of the CDR3 is 13 residues. Looked up from germline, CDR1 is GTSNPN and CDR2 is SVGIG (reference sequence). Trimming removed 0 bases at V and 2 bases at J, with 6 bases between. As DNA, the CDR3 is TGTGCCTGGAGTGTTTATCCCACAGATACGCAGTATTTT. It codes for CAWSVYPTDTQYF.

This chain connects TRBV6-5 to TRBJ2-7; TRBD1 is a possible D gene (5 bases). V was trimmed by 0 bases and J by 1 base, leaving 7 bases between them. This CDR3 contains 14 residues. Germline V gene data show CDR1 as MNHEY and CDR2 as SVGAGI. CDR3 amino acids: CASSYSTESYEQYF. The DNA for the CDR3 is TGTGCCAGCAGTTACTCGACAGAATCCTACGAGCAGTACTTC.

This chain connects TRBV30 to TRBJ1-2; D gene unclear. Between the trimmed V and J ends, which lost 1 base and 7 bases, there was a span of 13 bases. Germline lookup yields CDR1 GTSNPN and CDR2 SVGIG (reference sequence). The length of the CDR3 is 13 residues. CDR3 protein: CAWSEQAQGGYTF. The CDR3 DNA reads TGTGCCTGGAGTGAGCAGGCTCAAGGTGGCTACACCTTC.

V and J are TRBV19 and TRBJ1-2; D is ambiguous. This CDR3 has 11 residues. Germline V CDR1 and CDR2: LNHDA, SQIVND (reference sequence). V was shortened by 10 bases and J by 8 bases, with 14 bases between the two germline ends. CDR3 amino acids: CATDGNWGYTF. The CDR3 coding sequence is TGTGCCACCGATGGGAATTGGGGCTACACCTTC.

The J gene is TRBJ1-1, the V gene TRBV7-3; 8 nucleotides agree with TRBD1. The germline gives CDR1 SGHTA, CDR2 FQGTGA. After removal of 5 bases from V and 1 base from J, the junction contained 3 bases not matched to a gene. The length of the CDR3 is 14 residues. The CDR3 DNA follows: TGTGCCAGCAGCGCCGGGACAGGGAACACTGAAGCTTTCTTT. This sequence encodes CASSAGTGNTEAFF.

CDR3 nucleotide sequence: TGTGCCAGCTCTCTCACCGGGACAGGGGGCTCCGATGAGCAGTTCTTC. The encoded protein is CASSLTGTGGSDEQFF. The chain employs TRBV18 and TRBJ2-1; 12 nucleotides line up with TRBD1. The CDR3 has 16 amino acids. The germline V gene has CDR1 KGHSH and CDR2 LQKENI. The V segment lost 6 bases and the J segment 8 bases; nucleotides outside the gene matches: 11.

V usage is TRBV28 and J usage is TRBJ1-3; 8 bases match TRBD1. CDR1 and CDR2 from the germline V gene are MDHEN and SYDVKM. The J segment lost 2 bases and the V segment lost 5 bases, leaving 5 bases of the junction unmatched. There are 15 residues in the CDR3. In DNA form, the CDR3 reads TGTGCCAGCAGTATACGGACAGGGCCTGGAAACACCATATATTTT. It specifies CASSIRTGPGNTIYF.

The J gene is TRBJ2-3, the V gene TRBV7-3; D gene uncertain. CDR3 size: 13 residues. V lost 5 bases to trimming and J lost 5 bases, with 11 bases between them. From germline, CDR1 is SGHTA and CDR2 FQGTGA. The DNA for the CDR3 is TGTGCCAGCAGCATCACCTCAGGAGATACGCAGTATTTT. Translating it yields CASSITSGDTQYF.

This chain links TRBV3-1 (or the pseudogene TRBV3-2) with TRBJ2-7; no clear D. V was trimmed by 0 bases and J by 5 bases, leaving 8 bases between them. CDR1 LGHDT and CDR2 YNNKEL come from the germline V gene (reference sequence). The CDR3 extends over 13 amino acids. The CDR3 here is CASSQDRLDEQYF. The CDR3 nucleotides read TGTGCCAGCAGCCAAGATAGGTTGGACGAGCAGTACTTC.

There are a few counts of this clone. The chain recombines TRBV5-1 with TRBJ2-7; D tentatively fits TRBD1 or TRBD2 (5 bases each). The germline CDR1 and CDR2 sequences are SGHRS and YFSETQ. This CDR3 spans 13 amino acids. The ends were cut back, 0 bases at V and 4 bases at J, with 8 bases in the middle. This CDR3 is CASSLGDGYEQYF. Written as DNA, the CDR3 is TGCGCCAGCAGCTTGGGGGACGGATACGAGCAGTACTTC.

J is TRBJ2-3 and V is TRBV24-1, with 7 bases lining up with TRBD2. Germline trimming cut 2 bases from V and 2 bases from J; bases unmatched to any gene: 6. CDR3 length: 16 residues. Looked up from germline, CDR1 is KGHDR and CDR2 is SFDVKD. In nucleotides, the CDR3 is TGTGCCACCAGTGATTGGGGCGGGGGATCCACAGATACGCAGTATTTT. Residues: CATSDWGGGSTDTQYF.

This chain uses TRBV3-1 (or the pseudogene TRBV3-2) with TRBJ2-1; TRBD2 agrees at 9 bases. The V gene end was trimmed by 3 bases and the J gene end by 4 bases; junction bases not matched to a gene: 19. This CDR3 contains 20 residues. Looked up from germline, CDR1 is LGHDT and CDR2 is YNNKEL (reference sequence). CDR3 coding DNA: TGTGCCAGCAGCCAGGGACCGGGACTAGCTGCGCCCCGACCTTACAATGAGCAGTTCTTC. Encoded protein: CASSQGPGLAAPRPYNEQFF.

There are a few counts of this clone. V usage is TRBV4-3 and J usage is TRBJ2-7; TRBD2 matches at 12 bases. Germline lookup yields CDR1 LGHNA and CDR2 YSLEER. The CDR3 is made up of 15 amino acids. Unmatched junction bases numbered 2, after V lost 1 base and J lost 4 bases. The CDR3 reads CASSQGLAGAYEQYF. The CDR3, as DNA: TGCGCCAGCAGCCAAGGACTAGCGGGAGCGTACGAGCAGTACTTC.

Only a few counts were recorded for this clone. The V and J genes are TRBV6-5 and TRBJ1-6; D unresolved. This CDR3 spans 14 amino acids. The V end lost 6 bases, the J end lost 8 bases, and 14 bases lay between the germline ends. The germline gives CDR1 MNHEY, CDR2 SVGAGI. CDR3 amino acids: CASSRTQLDSPLHF. DNA for the CDR3: TGTGCCAGCAGCCGAACACAGTTGGATTCACCCCTCCACTTT.

V and J are TRBV10-3 and TRBJ2-3; D is unclear. The CDR3 extends over 12 amino acids. The germline V gene encodes CDR1 ENHRY and CDR2 SYGVKD. V lost 4 bases, J lost 6 bases, and 8 bases lay in between. CDR3: CAISASVDTQYF. The CDR3 DNA reads TGTGCCATCAGTGCCAGCGTCGATACGCAGTATTTT.

J is TRBJ2-2 and V is TRBV3-1 (or the pseudogene TRBV3-2); 11 bases are shared with TRBD2. Germline V CDR1 and CDR2: LGHDT, YNNKEL (reference sequence). V dropped 6 bases and J dropped 5; count of bases not matched to a gene: 2. The CDR3 totals 14 residues. The CDR3 loop is CASRRTSGTGELFF. CDR3 in DNA: TGTGCCAGCAGGCGGACTAGCGGGACCGGGGAGCTGTTTTTT.